The 20 T cell receptor beta chains listed next were all sequenced from one sample in a study of cytomegalovirus exposure and HLA in healthy donors (dated by TCRdb to about 2017). Libraries were built with the immunoSEQ multiplex PCR assay. For the multiplex PCR, a mixture combining 60 forward primers for TCR Vbeta segments and 13 reverse primers for TCR Jbeta segments was used. Imported from immuneACCESS, the table was reduced by TCRdb to in-frame sequences with V and J called. These copies leave out some clones; in studies compared against another copy, an unresolved V gene accounts for under half, and the cause of the remainder is not known. Within this sample are fewer than 85,000 clones, with 80% to 90% of them counted one time only. The top ten hold under 20% of the sample. Sequencing was carried out using PBMCs. These receptors were obtained from a man aged 65-85 years in good health and CMV-seropositive.

This clone was observed a handful of times. The chain recombines TRBV6-1 with TRBJ2-7, with 9 positions matching TRBD2. This CDR3 contains 16 residues. V was clipped by 1 base and J by 2 bases; unmatched bases: 6. Germline CDR1 is MNHNS and CDR2 is SASEGT. CDR3 sequence: CASSEVGLARPYEQYF. In DNA form, the CDR3 reads TGTGCCAGCAGTGAAGTGGGACTAGCACGGCCCTACGAGCAGTACTTC.

The rearrangement uses TRBV30 and TRBJ2-7; no clear D. V gave up 5 bases and J gave up 7 bases, with 9 bases separating them. In germline, CDR1 is GTSNPN, CDR2 SVGIG (reference sequence). The CDR3 runs to 10 residues. CDR3 DNA: TGTGCCTGGGGCAGCGAGGAGCAGTACTTC. Translation: CAWGSEEQYF.

This chain joins TRBV6-1 and TRBJ2-7, with a possible D match to TRBD1 (6 bases). The CDR3 spans 15 residues. V lost 7 bases to trimming and J lost 2 bases, with 18 bases between them. Germline V gene lookup returns CDR1 MNHNS and CDR2 SASEGT. The CDR3, as DNA: TGTGCCAGCATTCCTACTCGGGACACTACCTACGAGCAGTACTTC. Protein: CASIPTRDTTYEQYF.

The V call is TRBV6-8, the J call TRBJ2-3; 9 nucleotides agree with TRBD2. V was pared by 5 bases and J by 0 bases, with 3 bases of the junction left unmatched. Germline CDR1 and CDR2: MNHGY and SAAAGT. The CDR3 has 15 amino acids. Here the CDR3 reads CASSGLAGSTDTQYF. The DNA for the CDR3 is TGTGCCAGCAGTGGGCTAGCGGGGAGCACAGATACGCAGTATTTT.

Details on this clone: Other DNA sequences in the same sample also yield this CDR3. The chain is built from TRBV28 and TRBJ1-2; 8 positions agree with TRBD1. The V gene's germline CDR1 is MDHEN and CDR2 SYDVKM. The CDR3 is 14 amino acids. Trimming took 5 bases from V and 4 from J; bases not matched to a gene: 6. CDR3 nucleotide sequence: TGTGCCAGCAGTCCCGGACAGGGAGCCTATGGCTACACCTTC. As protein: CASSPGQGAYGYTF.

The V and J genes are TRBV10-3 and TRBJ1-6; D gene unclear. V lost 3 bases and J lost 4, with 4 bases in between. CDR3 size: 13 residues. Per the germline V gene, CDR1 is ENHRY and CDR2 is SYGVKD. Here the CDR3 DNA reads TGTGCCATCAGTGATCCGTATAATTCACCCCTCCACTTT. Its translation is CAISDPYNSPLHF.

The DNA for the CDR3 is TGTGCCAGCAGTCCCCAAGCGGGAGTGTTAGAGCAGTTCTTC. Translated: CASSPQAGVLEQFF. The chain couples TRBV28 to TRBJ2-1, with 8 bases matching TRBD2. In germline, CDR1 is MDHEN, CDR2 SYDVKM. The CDR3 runs to 14 residues. V shed 5 bases and J 10 bases; nucleotides not matched to a gene: 10.

The rearrangement uses TRBV10-3 and TRBJ2-5; 12 nucleotides match TRBD2. Germline assignment: CDR1 ENHRY and CDR2 SYGVKD. The CDR3 covers 14 residues. The J segment lost 1 base and the V segment lost 11 bases, leaving 5 bases of the junction unmatched. In DNA, the CDR3 is TGTGCCTCGGGGACTAGCGGGTTCCAAGAGACCCAGTACTTC. It translates to CASGTSGFQETQYF.

The chain links TRBV5-1 to TRBJ1-4, with D possibly TRBD1 on 5 matching bases. V was pared by 2 bases and J by 3 bases, with 14 bases between. Germline V CDR1 and CDR2: SGHRS, YFSETQ. The CDR3 length is 16 residues. CDR3 loop: CASSLTSGQANEKLFF. DNA for the CDR3: TGCGCCAGCAGCTTAACATCAGGGCAAGCTAATGAAAAACTGTTTTTT.

A remark on this clone: One end of the junction does not line up with germline, which may come from a read error. The V gene is TRBV7-2, the J gene TRBJ2-7, with a possible D match to TRBD1 (6 bases). CDR3 length: 14 amino acids. CDR1 and CDR2 from the germline V gene are SGHTA and FQGNSA. The CDR3 DNA follows: TGTGCCAGCAGCGGGCTACAGGGTGGCTACGCGCAGTACTTC. This gives the protein CASSGLQGGYAQYF.

The chain links TRBV4-3 to TRBJ2-1; maybe TRBD2 (7 bases). This CDR3 has 15 amino acids. The ends were cut back, 5 bases at V and 4 bases at J, with 15 bases in the middle. Germline V CDR1 and CDR2: LGHNA, YSLEER. The CDR3 spells CASSFGLGGYNEQFF. The CDR3 DNA follows: TGCGCCAGCAGCTTTGGACTAGGGGGGTACAATGAGCAGTTCTTC.

This clone was counted between two and nine times. J is TRBJ1-2 and V is TRBV18, with unresolved D. Trimming cost V 1 base and J 1 base, with 7 bases left between them. Per germline, CDR1 KGHSH and CDR2 LQKENI. The CDR3 has 14 amino acids. Written as DNA, the CDR3 is TGTGCCAGCTCACCACGTGCGATTAACTATGGCTACACCTTC. It specifies CASSPRAINYGYTF.

In its sample, this clone was seen once. V is TRBV10-1 and J is TRBJ2-2, with TRBD1 as a possible D gene (5 bases). Germline V lookup: CDR1 WNHNN, CDR2 SYGVQD (reference sequence). The CDR3 contains 13 residues. The germline V and J ends were trimmed by 8 bases and 1 base, with 8 bases remaining between them. The CDR3 region has the DNA TGCGCCAGCGCCGGACAGAACACCGGGGAGCTGTTTTTT. This gives the protein CASAGQNTGELFF.

The gene calls are TRBV28 and TRBJ2-7, with a tentative D call TRBD2 (6 bases). Between the trimmed V and J ends, which lost 6 bases and 3 bases, there was a span of 18 bases. The CDR3 has 15 amino acids. Germline V gives CDR1 MDHEN, CDR2 SYDVKM. The CDR3 coding sequence is TGTGCCAGCAGCCTTGGGGGGAGTCGAGACTACGAGCAGTACTTC. Translating it yields CASSLGGSRDYEQYF.

The rearrangement joins TRBV7-2 to TRBJ1-5, with 8 bases fitting TRBD1. The CDR3 is 15 residues long. Per germline, CDR1 SGHTA and CDR2 FQGNSA. V was pared by 4 bases and J by 1 base, with 3 bases of the junction left unmatched. CDR3 in DNA: TGTGCCAGCAGCTCCCGACAGGGGAGCAATCAGCCCCAGCATTTT. As protein: CASSSRQGSNQPQHF. Full variable domain (missing parts from reference TRBV7-2 and TRBJ1-5): GAGVSQSPSNKVTEKGKDVELRCDPISGHTALYWYRQSLGQGLEFLIYFQGNSAPDKSGLPSDRFSAERTGGSVSTLTIQRTQQEDSAVYLCASSSRQGSNQPQHFGDGTRLSIL.

This clone was found a few times. The chain joins TRBV10-3 to TRBJ2-5, with 9 bases matching TRBD1. V lost 0 bases to trimming and J lost 5 bases; unmatched junction nucleotides: 4. Germline values: CDR1 ENHRY, CDR2 SYGVKD. CDR3 length: 15 amino acids. The CDR3 DNA sequence: TGTGCCATCAGTGAGTCGTACAGGGGGCTGGAGACCCAGTACTTC. Translating gives CAISESYRGLETQYF.

The J gene is TRBJ2-3, the V gene TRBV5-1, with TRBD2 as a possible D gene (6 bases). The CDR3 is 14 residues long. Germline V lookup: CDR1 SGHRS, CDR2 YFSETQ. Trimming removed 3 bases from V and 4 bases from J, with 12 bases in between. DNA for the CDR3: TGCGCCAGCAGCTCCCAGCGACTAGCAGATACGCAGTATTTT. It translates to CASSSQRLADTQYF.

V and J are TRBV5-4 and TRBJ2-2, with TRBD1 as a possible D gene (7 bases). CDR1 is SGHNT and CDR2 is YYREEE in the germline V gene (reference sequence). This CDR3 region has 16 residues. Trimming shortened V by 0 bases and J by 4 bases, and 13 bases separated the two germline ends. The CDR3 reads CASSLERQGGTGELFF. The DNA for the CDR3 is TGTGCCAGCAGCTTGGAACGACAGGGAGGCACCGGGGAGCTGTTTTTT.

The V and J genes are TRBV6-1 and TRBJ2-1, with D unclear. Germline CDR1 reads MNHNS; CDR2 reads SASEGT. The CDR3 consists of 14 residues. V lost 6 bases and J 5 bases, leaving 14 bases between the germline ends. In nucleotides, the CDR3 is TGTGCCAGCAGGCCCCAATGGAGTAACAATGAGCAGTTCTTC. This sequence encodes CASRPQWSNNEQFF.

V and J are TRBV29-1 and TRBJ1-2; D might be TRBD1 (5 bases). V was pared by 1 base and J by 3 bases, with 18 bases between. From germline, CDR1 is SQVTM and CDR2 ANQGSEA. CDR3 length equals 16 residues. As DNA, the CDR3 is TGCAGCGTTGAAGGGGGGGGAATAGGGGATTACTATGGCTACACCTTC. Its translation: CSVEGGGIGDYYGYTF.